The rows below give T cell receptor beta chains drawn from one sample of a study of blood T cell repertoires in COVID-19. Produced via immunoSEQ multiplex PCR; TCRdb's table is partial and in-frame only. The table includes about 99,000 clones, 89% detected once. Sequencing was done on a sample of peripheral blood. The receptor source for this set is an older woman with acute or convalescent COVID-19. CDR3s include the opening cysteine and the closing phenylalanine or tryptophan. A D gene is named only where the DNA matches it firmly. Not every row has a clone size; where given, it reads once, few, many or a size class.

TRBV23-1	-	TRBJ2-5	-	CASISRGGETQYF	TGCGCCAGCATCTCAAGAGGTGGGGAGACCCAGTACTTC
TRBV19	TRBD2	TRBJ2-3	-	CASSMGGRAFTDTQYF	TGTGCCAGTAGTATGGGGGGGAGAGCTTTTACAGATACGCAGTATTTT
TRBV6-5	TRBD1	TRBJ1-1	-	CASSKDRAWDTEAFF	TGTGCCAGCAGCAAAGACAGGGCTTGGGACACTGAAGCTTTCTTT
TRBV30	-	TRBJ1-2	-	CAWSSRGDYGYTF	TGTGCCTGGAGTAGCAGGGGAGACTATGGCTACACCTTC
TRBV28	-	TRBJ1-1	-	CAIWGVADTEAFF	TGTGCCATTTGGGGCGTCGCGGACACTGAAGCTTTCTTT
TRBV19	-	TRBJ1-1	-	CASSIVGGRSTEAFF	TGTGCCAGTAGTATAGTTGGAGGGAGAAGTACTGAAGCTTTCTTT
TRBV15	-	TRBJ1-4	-	CATSRGLDEKLFF	TGTGCCACCAGCAGAGGGCTAGATGAAAAACTGTTTTTT
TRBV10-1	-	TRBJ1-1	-	CASSEGLFGGITEAFF	TGCGCCAGCAGTGAAGGGTTATTCGGGGGAATCACTGAAGCTTTCTTT
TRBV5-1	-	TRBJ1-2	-	CASSLAGGSGYTF	TGCGCCAGCAGCCTAGCCGGGGGGAGTGGCTACACCTTC
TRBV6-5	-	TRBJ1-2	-	CASSPTVNYGYTF	TGTGCCAGCAGTCCGACAGTCAACTATGGCTACACCTTC
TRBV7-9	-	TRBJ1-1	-	CASSVGRGTEAFF	TGTGCCAGCAGCGTGGGGCGGGGCACTGAAGCTTTCTTT
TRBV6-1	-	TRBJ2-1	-	CASLLGGAYNEQFF	TGTGCCAGCCTCCTCGGCGGTGCCTACAATGAGCAGTTCTTC
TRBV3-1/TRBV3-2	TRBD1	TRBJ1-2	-	CASSHQTGGKGYTF	TGTGCCAGCAGCCACCAGACAGGGGGGAAAGGCTACACCTTC
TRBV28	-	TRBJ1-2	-	CASRPTGWGYTF	TGTGCCAGCAGGCCGACTGGGTGGGGCTACACCTTC
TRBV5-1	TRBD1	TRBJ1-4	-	CASSPPGQGLEKLFF	TGCGCCAGCAGCCCACCGGGACAGGGCTTGGAAAAACTGTTTTTT
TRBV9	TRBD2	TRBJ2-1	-	CASSVEGGAGDEQFF	TGTGCCAGCAGCGTAGAGGGAGGGGCCGGGGATGAGCAGTTCTTC
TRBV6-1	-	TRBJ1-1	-	CASSEGEGVTEAFF	TGTGCCAGCAGTGAAGGAGAGGGGGTCACTGAAGCTTTCTTT
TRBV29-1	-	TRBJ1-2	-	CSVEPRTNYGYTF	TGCAGCGTTGAACCCCGTACTAACTATGGCTACACCTTC
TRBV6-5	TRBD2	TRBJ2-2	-	CASRRSGSLTGELFF	TGTGCCAGCAGGCGAAGCGGGAGCCTAACCGGGGAGCTGTTTTTT
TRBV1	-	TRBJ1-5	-	CTSSQDLDRCNQPQHF	TGCACCAGCAGCCAAGATCTGGACAGGTGCAATCAGCCCCAGCATTTT
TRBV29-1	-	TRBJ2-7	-	CSVATGPWEQYF	TGCAGCGTCGCGACGGGTCCATGGGAGCAGTACTTC
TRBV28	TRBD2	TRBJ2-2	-	CASRVAGGRTGELFF	TGTGCCAGCAGGGTAGCGGGAGGGCGGACCGGGGAGCTGTTTTTT
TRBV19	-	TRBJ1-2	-	CASSKTQGTYGYTF	TGTGCCAGTAGTAAGACGCAGGGGACCTATGGCTACACCTTC
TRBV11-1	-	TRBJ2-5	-	CASSFWGQETQYF	TGTGCCAGCAGCTTCTGGGGGCAGGAGACCCAGTACTTC
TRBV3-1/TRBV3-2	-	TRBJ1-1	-	CASTAGGSTEAFF	TGTGCCAGCACAGCGGGGGGCTCGACTGAAGCTTTCTTT
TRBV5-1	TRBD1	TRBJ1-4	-	CASSLYRQGNEKLFF	TGCGCCAGCAGCTTGTATCGACAGGGGAATGAAAAACTGTTTTTT
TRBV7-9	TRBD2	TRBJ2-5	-	CASSTEAGADLKTQYF	TGTGCCAGCAGCACCGAAGCGGGAGCAGATCTGAAGACCCAGTACTTC
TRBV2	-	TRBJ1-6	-	CASSVGQVNSPLHF	TGTGCCAGCAGTGTGGGGCAGGTTAATTCACCCCTCCACTTT
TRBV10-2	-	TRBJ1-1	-	CASTLGAWDTEAFF	TGCGCCAGCACATTAGGGGCTTGGGACACTGAAGCTTTCTTT
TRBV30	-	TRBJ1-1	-	CAWREAGTEAFF	TGTGCCTGGAGGGAGGCGGGCACTGAAGCTTTCTTT
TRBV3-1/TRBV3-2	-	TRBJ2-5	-	CASKPGVGETQYF	TGTGCCAGCAAGCCGGGGGTAGGAGAGACCCAGTACTTC
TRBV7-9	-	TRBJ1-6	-	CASSPTAGSPLHF	TGTGCCAGCAGCCCAACTGCAGGGTCACCCCTCCACTTT
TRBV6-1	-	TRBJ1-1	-	CASSLVGGNTEAFF	TGTGCCAGCAGCCTTGTGGGGGGGAACACTGAAGCTTTCTTT
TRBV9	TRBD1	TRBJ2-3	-	CASSVEGQGLSTDTQYF	TGTGCCAGCAGCGTAGAGGGACAGGGTTTGAGCACAGATACGCAGTATTTT
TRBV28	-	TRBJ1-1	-	CASSFGHTNTEAFF	TGTGCCAGCAGTTTTGGACACACGAACACTGAAGCTTTCTTT
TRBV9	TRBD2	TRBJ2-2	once	CASSASGRDTGELFF	TGTGCCAGCAGCGCTAGCGGGAGAGACACCGGGGAGCTGTTTTTT
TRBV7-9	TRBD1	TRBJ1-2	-	CASSLGSAGTGGYTF	TGTGCCAGCAGCTTAGGATCGGCAGGGACAGGTGGCTACACCTTC
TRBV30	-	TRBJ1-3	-	CAWRPSSGNTIYF	TGTGCCTGGAGGCCGAGCTCTGGAAACACCATATATTTT
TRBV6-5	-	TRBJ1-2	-	CASNREGAGYTF	TGTGCCAGCAATCGAGAAGGGGCTGGCTACACCTTC
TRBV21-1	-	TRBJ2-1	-	CATLRETGYNEQFF	TGTGCCACACTCCGCGAGACAGGGTACAATGAGCAGTTCTTC
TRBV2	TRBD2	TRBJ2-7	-	CATVGLAGYEQYF	TGTGCCACGGTGGGGCTAGCGGGGTACGAGCAGTACTTC
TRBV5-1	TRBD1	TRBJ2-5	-	CASAPSRDRGQETQYF	TGCGCCAGCGCCCCTTCCCGGGACAGGGGGCAAGAGACCCAGTACTTC
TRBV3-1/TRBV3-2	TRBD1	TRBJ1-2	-	CASSQTGRGGYTF	TGTGCCAGCAGCCAGACAGGGAGAGGAGGCTACACCTTC
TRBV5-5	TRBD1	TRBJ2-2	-	CASSGTGGAGTGELFF	TGTGCCAGCAGCGGTACAGGGGGCGCGGGCACCGGGGAGCTGTTTTTT
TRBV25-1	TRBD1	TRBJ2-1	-	CASTGQGTSNEQFF	TGTGCCAGCACGGGACAGGGAACAAGTAATGAGCAGTTCTTC